A selection of T cell receptor beta chains follows, all from one sample in a study of shared clonotypes between healthy human individuals. Method: immunoSEQ multiplex PCR; TCRdb's copy keeps in-frame clones and lacks some. Here the sample spans 1,400,000 or so clones, around 98.5% being singletons. The sequenced sample consisted of naive CD4+ T cells sorted from blood. Receptors were obtained from a man in his thirties or forties in good health. CDR3s include the opening cysteine and the closing phenylalanine or tryptophan. The order of the fields is clone size, J gene, D gene, V gene, CDR3 protein, CDR3 DNA. The D gene is left open where the match is weak. The size entry is marked missing in some rows and otherwise reads once, few, many or a size class.

- TRBJ2-1 - TRBV10-3 CAISEGSFGNEQFF TGTGCCATCAGTGAAGGGTCCTTCGGGAATGAGCAGTTCTTC
- TRBJ1-5 - TRBV19 CASSHSGGGNQPQHF TGTGCCAGTAGCCACAGCGGGGGCGGGAATCAGCCCCAGCATTTT
- TRBJ2-7 - TRBV20-1 CSASWQTEQYF TGCAGTGCTAGCTGGCAGACCGAGCAGTACTTC
- TRBJ2-7 TRBD2 TRBV19 CASSVSGRNYEQYF TGTGCCAGTAGCGTTAGCGGGAGGAACTACGAGCAGTACTTC
once TRBJ2-5 - TRBV6-5 CASSPGPVPQETQYF TGTGCCAGCAGCCCCGGACCCGTCCCTCAAGAGACCCAGTACTTC
- TRBJ2-5 - TRBV30 CAWRGETQYF TGTGCCTGGAGGGGGGAGACCCAGTACTTC
- TRBJ1-2 TRBD1 TRBV5-4 CASRGQTNYGYTF TGTGCCAGCAGGGGACAGACGAACTATGGCTACACCTTC
- TRBJ2-2 - TRBV7-3 CASSHRNTGELFF TGTGCCAGCAGCCACAGAAACACCGGGGAGCTGTTTTTT
- TRBJ1-1 - TRBV14 CASSQVFGRNTEAFF TGTGCCAGCAGCCAAGTTTTTGGAAGGAACACTGAAGCTTTCTTT
- TRBJ2-7 TRBD1 TRBV15 CATSRGTGQGNEQYF TGTGCCACCAGCAGAGGAACGGGACAGGGGAACGAGCAGTACTTC
- TRBJ1-2 - TRBV7-6 CASSLVNDRTDGYTF TGTGCCAGCAGCTTAGTTAATGATCGGACGGACGGCTACACCTTC
- TRBJ1-4 - TRBV7-8 CASSPAVGKLFF TGTGCCAGCAGCCCCGCGGTTGGAAAACTGTTTTTT
- TRBJ2-5 - TRBV7-7 CASSPVGVGETQYF TGTGCCAGCAGCCCGGTAGGAGTAGGAGAGACCCAGTACTTC
- TRBJ1-1 - TRBV29-1 CSVKNLNTEAFF TGCAGCGTCAAGAATCTGAACACTGAAGCTTTCTTT
few TRBJ1-2 - TRBV7-2 CASSLAVAGPYGYTF TGTGCCAGCAGCTTAGCTGTGGCTGGACCTTATGGCTACACCTTC
- TRBJ1-2 - TRBV28 CASSLLHAGYTF TGTGCCAGCAGTTTGTTGCACGCTGGCTACACCTTC
- TRBJ1-1 - TRBV28 CASSLFHF TGTGCCAGCAGTTTATTTCACTTT
- TRBJ2-1 - TRBV10-2 CASSVDREGGKQFF TGCGCCAGCAGTGTTGACAGGGAGGGCGGGAAGCAGTTCTTC
- TRBJ2-5 TRBD2 TRBV13 CASSSPSGKETQYF TGTGCCAGCAGCTCGCCTAGCGGCAAAGAGACCCAGTACTTC
- TRBJ2-7 - TRBV19 CASSMSPYPGTPQGEQYF TGTGCCAGTAGTATGTCACCGTATCCAGGGACTCCCCAGGGCGAGCAGTACTTC
- TRBJ2-4 TRBD2 TRBV7-8 CASSSPPGLAGPLAKNIQYF TGTGCCAGCAGCTCCCCGCCGGGACTAGCGGGGCCTCTAGCCAAAAACATTCAGTACTTC
- TRBJ1-1 TRBD1 TRBV7-9 CASSRPGQTLKTEAFF TGTGCCAGCAGCCGGCCGGGACAGACTTTGAAAACTGAAGCTTTCTTT
- TRBJ1-1 - TRBV10-1 CASSESGRAAAFF TGCGCCAGCAGTGAGTCCGGGAGGGCAGCAGCTTTCTTT
- TRBJ2-5 - TRBV7-9 CASSSGGAGFGEQETQYF TGTGCCAGCAGCTCGGGCGGCGCAGGGTTCGGGGAACAAGAGACCCAGTACTTC
- TRBJ2-7 TRBD2 TRBV7-9 CASSPIGRLAGPSYEQYF TGTGCCAGCAGCCCCATCGGTCGGCTAGCGGGGCCCTCCTACGAGCAGTACTTC
few TRBJ2-7 TRBD2 TRBV25-1 CASSAGGYEQYF TGTGCCAGCAGTGCGGGGGGCTACGAGCAGTACTTC
- TRBJ2-7 TRBD2 TRBV11-2 CASSPPGTSVYEQYF TGTGCCAGCAGTCCCCCGGGGACTAGCGTGTACGAGCAGTACTTC
- TRBJ2-1 - TRBV11-2 CASGARSTNENNEQFF TGTGCCAGCGGCGCCAGGAGCACCAACGAGAACAATGAGCAGTTCTTC
- TRBJ2-1 - TRBV11-3 CASSTRGGRYNEQFF TGTGCCAGCAGCACTAGGGGGGGCAGGTACAATGAGCAGTTCTTC
- TRBJ2-1 TRBD2 TRBV9 CASSVGTSGRGVEQFF TGTGCCAGCAGCGTAGGCACTAGCGGGAGGGGAGTAGAGCAGTTCTTC
- TRBJ1-1 - TRBV7-9 CASRVRQAASQPLEAFF TGTGCCAGCCGGGTTCGGCAGGCGGCATCCCAACCGCTTGAAGCTTTCTTT
- TRBJ2-1 - TRBV5-1 CASSLVGTGYNEQFF TGCGCCAGCAGCTTGGTGGGGACGGGTTACAATGAGCAGTTCTTC
- TRBJ2-3 TRBD1 TRBV28 CASSRQGPDTQYF TGTGCCAGCAGCCGACAGGGTCCAGATACGCAGTATTTT
- TRBJ2-5 - TRBV5-5 CASSLEADWGTQYF TGTGCCAGCAGCTTGGAGGCAGATTGGGGGACCCAGTACTTC
once TRBJ2-1 - TRBV7-2 CASSLTKSRYNEQFF TGTGCCAGCAGCTTGACAAAATCTAGGTACAATGAGCAGTTCTTC
- TRBJ2-5 TRBD2 TRBV7-9 CASSPQGGKETQYF TGTGCCAGCAGCCCCCAGGGAGGGAAGGAGACCCAGTACTTC
- TRBJ2-5 - TRBV29-1 CSLRDGGQETQYF TGCAGCCTCAGGGACGGGGGACAAGAGACCCAGTACTTC
- TRBJ2-6 - TRBV5-1 CASSLLAISGANVLTF TGCGCCAGCAGCTTGCTAGCGATCTCTGGGGCCAACGTCCTGACTTTC
- TRBJ2-3 TRBD2 TRBV7-9 CASSEGAGVAHTQYF TGTGCCAGCAGTGAAGGGGCGGGAGTGGCTCATACGCAGTATTTT
- TRBJ2-7 - TRBV19 CASSPQISRAGAHSSYEQYF TGTGCCAGTAGTCCCCAGATCTCCCGCGCGGGGGCCCATTCCTCCTACGAGCAGTACTTC
- TRBJ1-3 - TRBV7-3 CASSFIPGPGNTIYF TGTGCCAGCAGCTTCATCCCAGGGCCTGGAAACACCATATATTTT
- TRBJ2-5 TRBD2 TRBV5-1 CASSLALLADGTQYF TGCGCCAGCAGCTTGGCCCTACTAGCGGACGGGACCCAGTACTTC
- TRBJ1-2 - TRBV5-1 CASSLGGTEMLYGYTF TGCGCCAGCAGCCTCGGGGGGACCGAGATGCTTTATGGCTACACCTTC
- TRBJ2-5 - TRBV7-9 CASSQGTSVETQYF TGTGCCAGCAGCCAAGGGACATCCGTGGAGACCCAGTACTTC
- TRBJ2-1 TRBD1 TRBV29-1 CSVDQVQGASEQFF TGCAGCGTTGATCAGGTACAGGGGGCTTCGGAGCAGTTCTTC